Here is one T cell receptor beta chain with its context. A single record per CDR3 protein comes from TCRdb applying MiXCR to the 5' RACE reads. The sample has hundreds of thousands of distinct CDR3 sequences, less than 15% seen once. This sample is drawn from a study of T cells after yellow fever vaccination. This CDR3 contains 16 residues. Between the trimmed V and J ends, which lost 3 bases and 0 bases, there was a span of 12 bases. This specimen consisted of PBMCs, obtained on the day of the yellow fever booster vaccination. This clonotype was sampled from a man aged 25 to 40 who received the YFV17D yellow fever vaccine. V usage is TRBV12-3 or TRBV12-4 and J usage is TRBJ1-3; D not resolved. The CDR3 region has the DNA TGTGCCAGCAGTTTCCCCCGGGGAATCTCTGGAAACACCATATATTTT. Protein sequence: CASSFPRGISGNTIYF.